Sequencing of this T cell receptor (beta chain) was carried out in a study of blood T cell repertoires in COVID-19. The length of the CDR3 is 16 residues. Losses at the gene ends were 5 bases for V and 2 bases for J; bases not matched to a gene: 4. Looked up from germline, CDR1 is SEHNR and CDR2 is FQNEAQ (reference sequence). Authors' processing steps: The authors estimated nucleated cell counts from reference gene primer amplification. The method was immunoSEQ multiplex PCR; TCRdb's version includes in-frame clones alone and lacks a portion of them. That table supplies the V and J calls and clone size; D and trimming were determined from the DNA. The sample carries under 250,000 clones, about four fifths recorded once.

This TCR derives from a man aged 25 to 45 who had recovered from COVID-19. The chain is built from TRBV7-9 and TRBJ2-3; TRBD2 matches 13 bases. Sequences were obtained from peripheral blood. The CDR3 sequence: CASSPGLAGDTDTQYF. CDR3 DNA sequence: TGTGCCAGCAGCCCAGGACTAGCGGGAGACACAGATACGCAGTATTTT.